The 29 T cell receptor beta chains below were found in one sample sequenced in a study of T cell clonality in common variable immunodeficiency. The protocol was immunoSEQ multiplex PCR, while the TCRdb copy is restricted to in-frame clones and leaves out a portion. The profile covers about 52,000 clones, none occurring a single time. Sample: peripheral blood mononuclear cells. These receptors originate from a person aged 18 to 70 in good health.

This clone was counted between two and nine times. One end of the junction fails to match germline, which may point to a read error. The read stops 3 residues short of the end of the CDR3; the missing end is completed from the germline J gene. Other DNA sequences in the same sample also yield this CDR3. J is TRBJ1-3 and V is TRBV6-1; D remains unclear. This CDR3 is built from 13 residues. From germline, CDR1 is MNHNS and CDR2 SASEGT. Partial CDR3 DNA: TGTGCCAGCAGGGAAGGACTCCGTGGCACA. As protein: CASREGLRGT. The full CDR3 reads CASREGLRGTIYF.

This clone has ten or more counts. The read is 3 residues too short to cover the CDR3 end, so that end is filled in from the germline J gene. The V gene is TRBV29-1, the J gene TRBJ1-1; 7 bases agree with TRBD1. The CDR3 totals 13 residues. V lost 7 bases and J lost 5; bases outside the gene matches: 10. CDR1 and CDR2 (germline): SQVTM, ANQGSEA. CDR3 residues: CSAGGQTGTEAFF. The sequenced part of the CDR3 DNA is TGCAGCGCTGGGGGACAGACGGGGACTGAA.

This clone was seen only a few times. The sequenced part of the CDR3 DNA is TGTGCCAGCAGCCCCCAGGGAACCAATTCACCA. Its translation: CASSPQGTNSP. The CDR3 as a whole reads CASSPQGTNSPLFF. This chain joins TRBV7-2 and TRBJ1-4; D is perhaps TRBD1 (5 bases). Read coverage stops 3 residues before the CDR3 terminus; the germline J gene supplies the remainder. The germline V gene encodes CDR1 SGHTA and CDR2 FQGNSA. This CDR3 region has 14 residues.

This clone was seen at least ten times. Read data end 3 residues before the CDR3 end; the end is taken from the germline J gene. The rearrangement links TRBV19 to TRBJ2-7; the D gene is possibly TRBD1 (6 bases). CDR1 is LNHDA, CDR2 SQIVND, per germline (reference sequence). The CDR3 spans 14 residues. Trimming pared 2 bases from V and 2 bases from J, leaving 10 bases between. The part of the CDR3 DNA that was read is TGTGCCAGTAGTATACAGGGGCAACCCTACGAG. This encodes CASSIQGQPYE. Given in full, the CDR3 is CASSIQGQPYEQYF.

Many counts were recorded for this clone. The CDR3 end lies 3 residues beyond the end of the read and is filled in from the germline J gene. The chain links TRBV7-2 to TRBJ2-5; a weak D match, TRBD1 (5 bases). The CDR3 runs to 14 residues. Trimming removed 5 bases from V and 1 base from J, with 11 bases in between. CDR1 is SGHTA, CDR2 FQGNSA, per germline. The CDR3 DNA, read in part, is TGTGCCAGCAGCATATGGGGCCCCCAAGAGACC. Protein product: CASSIWGPQET. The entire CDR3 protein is CASSIWGPQETQYF.

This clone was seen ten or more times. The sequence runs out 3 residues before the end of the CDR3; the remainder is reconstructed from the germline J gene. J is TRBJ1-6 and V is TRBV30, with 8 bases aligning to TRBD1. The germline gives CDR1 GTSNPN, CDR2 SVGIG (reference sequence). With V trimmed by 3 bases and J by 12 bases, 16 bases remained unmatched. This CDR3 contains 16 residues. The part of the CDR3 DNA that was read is TGTGCCTGGAGACACCCCCGACAGGGGATCGGTCTACCC. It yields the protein CAWRHPRQGIGLP. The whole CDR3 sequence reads CAWRHPRQGIGLPLHF.

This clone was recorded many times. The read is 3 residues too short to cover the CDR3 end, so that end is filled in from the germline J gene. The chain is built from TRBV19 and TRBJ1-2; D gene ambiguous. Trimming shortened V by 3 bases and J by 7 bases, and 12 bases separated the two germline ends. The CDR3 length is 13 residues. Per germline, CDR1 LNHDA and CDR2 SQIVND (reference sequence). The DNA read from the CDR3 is TGTGCCAGTAGTATCTCGGGGTCTAGTGGC. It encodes CASSISGSSG. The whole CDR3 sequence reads CASSISGSSGYTF.

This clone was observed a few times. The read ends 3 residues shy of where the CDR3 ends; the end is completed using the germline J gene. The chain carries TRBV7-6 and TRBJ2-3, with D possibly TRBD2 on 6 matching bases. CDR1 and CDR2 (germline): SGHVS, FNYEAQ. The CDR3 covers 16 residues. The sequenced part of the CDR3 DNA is TGTGCCAGCAGCTTAGGGGGATGGACTACCGAGGAGACG. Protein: CASSLGGWTTEET. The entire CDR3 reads CASSLGGWTTEETQYF.

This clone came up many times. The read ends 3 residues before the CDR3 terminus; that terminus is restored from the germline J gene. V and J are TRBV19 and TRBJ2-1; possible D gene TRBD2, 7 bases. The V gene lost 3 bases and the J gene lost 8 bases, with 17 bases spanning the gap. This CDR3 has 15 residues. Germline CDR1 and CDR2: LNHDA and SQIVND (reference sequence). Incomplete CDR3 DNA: TGTGCCAGTAGTATCCCCGGGGGGCAGTCGGATGAG. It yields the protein CASSIPGGQSDE. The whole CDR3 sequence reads CASSIPGGQSDEQFF.

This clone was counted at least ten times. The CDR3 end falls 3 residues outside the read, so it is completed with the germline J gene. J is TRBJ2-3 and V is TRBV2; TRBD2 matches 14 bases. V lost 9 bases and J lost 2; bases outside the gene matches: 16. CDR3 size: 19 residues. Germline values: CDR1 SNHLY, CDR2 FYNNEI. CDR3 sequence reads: CARESDWGLAGALTDTQYF. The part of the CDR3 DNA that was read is TGTGCCAGAGAAAGTGATTGGGGACTAGCGGGGGCCCTCACAGATACG.

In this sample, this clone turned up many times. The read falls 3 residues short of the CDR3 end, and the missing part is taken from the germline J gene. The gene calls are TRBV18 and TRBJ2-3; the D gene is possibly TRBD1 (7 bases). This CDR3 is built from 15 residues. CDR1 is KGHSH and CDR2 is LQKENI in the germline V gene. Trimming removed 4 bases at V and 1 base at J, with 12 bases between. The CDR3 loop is CASSQTGEGTDTQYF. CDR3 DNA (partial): TGTGCCAGCTCACAAACAGGGGAGGGCACAGATACG.

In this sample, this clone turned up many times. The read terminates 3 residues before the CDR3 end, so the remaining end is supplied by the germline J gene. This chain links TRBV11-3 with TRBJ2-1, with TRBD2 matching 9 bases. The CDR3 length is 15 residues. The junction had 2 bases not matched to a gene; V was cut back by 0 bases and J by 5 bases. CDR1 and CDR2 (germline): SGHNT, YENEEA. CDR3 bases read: TGTGCCAGCAGCTTAGAGGGACTAGCTGACAATGAG. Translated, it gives CASSLEGLADNE. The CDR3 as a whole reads CASSLEGLADNEQFF.

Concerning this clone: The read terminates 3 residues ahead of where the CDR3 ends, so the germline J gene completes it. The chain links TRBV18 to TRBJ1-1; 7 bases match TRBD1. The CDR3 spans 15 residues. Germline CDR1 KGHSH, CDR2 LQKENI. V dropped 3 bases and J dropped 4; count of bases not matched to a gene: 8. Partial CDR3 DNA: TGTGCCAGCTCACCGGACAGGTCGGGTGGCACTGAA. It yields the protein CASSPDRSGGTE. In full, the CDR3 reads CASSPDRSGGTEAFF. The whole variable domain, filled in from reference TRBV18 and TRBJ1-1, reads NAGVMQNPRHLVRRRGQEARLRCSPMKGHSHVYWYRQLPEEGLKFMVYLQKENIIDESGMPKERFSAEFPKEGPSILRIQQVVRGDSAAYFCASSPDRSGGTEAFFGQGTRLTVV.

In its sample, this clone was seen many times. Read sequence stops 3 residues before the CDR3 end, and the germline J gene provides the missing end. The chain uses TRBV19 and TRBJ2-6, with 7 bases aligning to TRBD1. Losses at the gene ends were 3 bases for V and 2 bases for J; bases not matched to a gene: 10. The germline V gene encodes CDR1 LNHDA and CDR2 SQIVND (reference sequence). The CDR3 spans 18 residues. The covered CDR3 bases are TGTGCCAGTAGTATCCGCGAAGGGGGCCTAGCTGGGGCCAACGTC. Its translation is CASSIREGGLAGANV. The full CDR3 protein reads CASSIREGGLAGANVLTF.

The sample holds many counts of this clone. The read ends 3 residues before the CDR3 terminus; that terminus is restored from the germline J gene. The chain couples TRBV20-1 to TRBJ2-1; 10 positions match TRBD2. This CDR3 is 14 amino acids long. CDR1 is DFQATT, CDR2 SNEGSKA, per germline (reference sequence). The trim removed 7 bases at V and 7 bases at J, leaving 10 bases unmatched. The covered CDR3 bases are TGCAGTGGGCTAGCGGGAGATCGTGGAAATGAG. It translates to CSGLAGDRGNE. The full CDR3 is CSGLAGDRGNEQFF.

The CDR3 is CASSDSRNLSGYTF. Incomplete CDR3 DNA: TGTGCCAGCAGTGATTCCAGGAACCTATCTGGC. The V call is TRBV2, the J call TRBJ1-2; no clear D gene. The read ends 3 residues early relative to the CDR3; the germline J gene fills the gap. Germline V lookup: CDR1 SNHLY, CDR2 FYNNEI. CDR3 length: 14 residues. Deletions cut 3 bases from V and 7 bases from J, with 15 bases between.

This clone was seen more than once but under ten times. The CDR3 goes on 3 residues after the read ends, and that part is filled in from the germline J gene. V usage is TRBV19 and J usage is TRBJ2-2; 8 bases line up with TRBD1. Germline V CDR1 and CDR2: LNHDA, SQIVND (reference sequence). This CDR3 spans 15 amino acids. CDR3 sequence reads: CASSMLGTGNEKLFF. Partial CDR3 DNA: TGTGCCAGTAGTATGTTGGGGACAGGTAATGAAAAG.

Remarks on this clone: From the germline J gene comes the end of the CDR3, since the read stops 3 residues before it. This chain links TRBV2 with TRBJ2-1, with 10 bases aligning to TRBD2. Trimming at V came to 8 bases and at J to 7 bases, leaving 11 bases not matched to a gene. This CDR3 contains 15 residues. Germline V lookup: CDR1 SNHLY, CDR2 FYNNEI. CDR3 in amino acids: CASGRANSGGNEQFF. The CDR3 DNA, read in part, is TGTGCCAGCGGTAGGGCGAATAGCGGGGGGAATGAG.

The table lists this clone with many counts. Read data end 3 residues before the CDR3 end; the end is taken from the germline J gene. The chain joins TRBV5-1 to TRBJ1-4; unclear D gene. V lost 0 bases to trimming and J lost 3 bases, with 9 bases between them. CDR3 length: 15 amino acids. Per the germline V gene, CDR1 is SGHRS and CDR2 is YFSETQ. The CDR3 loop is CASSLAVVANEKLFF. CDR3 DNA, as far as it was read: TGCGCCAGCAGCTTGGCCGTAGTGGCTAATGAAAAA. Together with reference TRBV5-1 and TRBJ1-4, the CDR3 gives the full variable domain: KAGVTQTPRYLIKTRGQQVTLSCSPISGHRSVSWYQQTPGQGLQFLFEYFSETQRNKGNFPGRFSGRQFSNSRSEMNVSTLELGDSALYLCASSLAVVANEKLFFGSGTQLSVL.

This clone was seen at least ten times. The CDR3 region is CSATNPGLHTEAFF. CDR3 DNA (partial): TGCAGTGCTACCAACCCGGGACTTCACACTGAA. The chain has TRBV20-1 and TRBJ1-1; possibly TRBD1 for D (5 bases). The read is 3 residues too short to cover the CDR3 end, so that end is filled in from the germline J gene. The V gene's germline CDR1 is DFQATT and CDR2 SNEGSKA (reference sequence). The CDR3 is 14 residues long. V was trimmed by 4 bases and J by 3 bases, leaving 15 bases between them.

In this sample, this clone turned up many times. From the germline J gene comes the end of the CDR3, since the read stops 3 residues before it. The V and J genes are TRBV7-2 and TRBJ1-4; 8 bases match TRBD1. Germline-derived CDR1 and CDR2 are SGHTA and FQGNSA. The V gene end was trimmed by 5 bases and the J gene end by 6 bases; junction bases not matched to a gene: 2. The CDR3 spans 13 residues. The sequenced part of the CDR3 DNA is TGTGCCAGCAGCCCGGACAGGGATGAAAAA. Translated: CASSPDRDEK. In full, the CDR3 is CASSPDRDEKLFF.

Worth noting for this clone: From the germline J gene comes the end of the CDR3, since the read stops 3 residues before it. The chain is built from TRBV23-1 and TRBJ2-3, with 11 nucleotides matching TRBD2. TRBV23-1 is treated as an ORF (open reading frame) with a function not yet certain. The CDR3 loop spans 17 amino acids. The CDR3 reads CASSQNRTSGGMETQYF. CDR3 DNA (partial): TGCGCCAGCAGTCAAAATCGAACTAGCGGGGGTATGGAGACG.

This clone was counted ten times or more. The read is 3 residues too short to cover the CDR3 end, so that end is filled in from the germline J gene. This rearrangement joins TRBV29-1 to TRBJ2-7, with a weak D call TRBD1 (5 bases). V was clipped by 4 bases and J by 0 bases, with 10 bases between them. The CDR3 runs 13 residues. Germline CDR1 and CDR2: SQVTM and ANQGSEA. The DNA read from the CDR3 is TGCAGCGTTGCGGCAGGGTTCTCCTACGAG. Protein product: CSVAAGFSYE. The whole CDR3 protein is CSVAAGFSYEQYF.

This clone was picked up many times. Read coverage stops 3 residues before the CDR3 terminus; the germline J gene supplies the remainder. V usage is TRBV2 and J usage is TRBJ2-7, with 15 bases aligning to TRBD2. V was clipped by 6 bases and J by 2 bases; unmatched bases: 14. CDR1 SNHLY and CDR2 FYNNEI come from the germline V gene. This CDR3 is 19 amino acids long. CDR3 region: CASREPVGLAGGITYEQYF. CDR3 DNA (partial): TGTGCCAGCAGGGAACCTGTTGGACTAGCGGGGGGGATTACCTACGAG. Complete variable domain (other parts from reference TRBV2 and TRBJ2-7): EPEVTQTPSHQVTQMGQEVILRCVPISNHLYFYWYRQILGQKVEFLVSFYNNEISEKSEIFDDQFSVERPDGSNFTLKIRSTKLEDSAMYFCASREPVGLAGGITYEQYFGPGTRLTVT.

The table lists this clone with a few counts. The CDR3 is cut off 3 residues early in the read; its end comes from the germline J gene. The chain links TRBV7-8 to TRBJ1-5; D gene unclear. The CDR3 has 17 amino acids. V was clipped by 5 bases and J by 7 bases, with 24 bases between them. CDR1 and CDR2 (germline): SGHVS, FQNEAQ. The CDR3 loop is CASSPNARALSGQPQHF. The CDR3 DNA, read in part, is TGTGCCAGCAGCCCAAACGCCCGGGCCCTGTCGGGGCAGCCC.

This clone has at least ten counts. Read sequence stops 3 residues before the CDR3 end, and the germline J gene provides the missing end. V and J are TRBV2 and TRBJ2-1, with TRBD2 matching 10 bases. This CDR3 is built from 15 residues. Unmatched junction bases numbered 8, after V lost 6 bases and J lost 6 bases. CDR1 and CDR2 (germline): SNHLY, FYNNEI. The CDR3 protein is CASSRTSGYPNEQFF. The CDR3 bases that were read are TGTGCCAGCAGCCGGACTAGCGGCTACCCCAATGAG.

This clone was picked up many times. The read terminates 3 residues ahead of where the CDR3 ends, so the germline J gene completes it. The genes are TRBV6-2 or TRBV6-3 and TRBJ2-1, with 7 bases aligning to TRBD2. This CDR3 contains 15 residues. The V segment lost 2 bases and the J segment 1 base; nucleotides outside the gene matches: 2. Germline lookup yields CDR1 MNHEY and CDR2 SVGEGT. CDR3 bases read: TGTGCCAGCAGTTACGGGCGGGGGTCCTACAATGAG. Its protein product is CASSYGRGSYNE. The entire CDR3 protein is CASSYGRGSYNEQFF.

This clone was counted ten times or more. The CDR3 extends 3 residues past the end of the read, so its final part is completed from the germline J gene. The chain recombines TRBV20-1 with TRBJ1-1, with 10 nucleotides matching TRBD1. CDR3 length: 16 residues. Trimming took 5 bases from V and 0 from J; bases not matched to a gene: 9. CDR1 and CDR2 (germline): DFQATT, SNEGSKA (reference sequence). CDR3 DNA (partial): TGCAGTGCTGACCGGGACAGGGGTACCATGAACACTGAA. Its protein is CSADRDRGTMNTE. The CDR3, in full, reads CSADRDRGTMNTEAFF.

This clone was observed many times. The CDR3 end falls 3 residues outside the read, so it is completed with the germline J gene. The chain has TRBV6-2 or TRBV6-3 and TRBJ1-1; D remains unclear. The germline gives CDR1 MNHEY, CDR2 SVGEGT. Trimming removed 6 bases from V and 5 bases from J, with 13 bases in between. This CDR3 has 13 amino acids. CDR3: CASSFSTGTEAFF. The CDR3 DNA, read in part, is TGTGCCAGCAGCTTTTCTACGGGGACTGAA.